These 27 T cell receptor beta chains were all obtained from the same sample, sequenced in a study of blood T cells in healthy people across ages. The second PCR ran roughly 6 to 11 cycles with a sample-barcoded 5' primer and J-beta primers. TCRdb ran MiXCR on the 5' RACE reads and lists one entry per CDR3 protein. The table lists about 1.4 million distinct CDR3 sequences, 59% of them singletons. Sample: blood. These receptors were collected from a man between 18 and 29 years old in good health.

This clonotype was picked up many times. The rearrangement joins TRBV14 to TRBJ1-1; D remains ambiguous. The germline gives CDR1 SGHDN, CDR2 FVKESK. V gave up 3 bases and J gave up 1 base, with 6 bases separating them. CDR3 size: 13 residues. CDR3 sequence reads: CASSQGANTEAFF. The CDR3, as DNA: TGTGCCAGCAGCCAGGGAGCGAACACTGAAGCTTTCTTT.

The DNA for the CDR3 is TGTGCCAGCAGCGCACAAGCGGGAGGTAGTTCAGATACGCAGTATTTT. Translating gives CASSAQAGGSSDTQYF. The chain recombines TRBV5-6 with TRBJ2-3; 9 nucleotides agree with TRBD2. CDR1 SGHDT and CDR2 YYEEEE come from the germline V gene. The ends lost 4 bases at V and 4 bases at J; junction bases unmatched: 10. This CDR3 comprises 16 residues. Based on the CDR3 plus reference TRBV5-6 and TRBJ2-3, the full variable domain is DAGVTQSPTHLIKTRGQQVTLRCSPKSGHDTVSWYQQALGQGPQFIFQYYEEEERQRGNFPDRFSGHQFPNYSSELNVNALLLGDSALYLCASSAQAGGSSDTQYFGPGTRLTVL.

The CDR3 DNA is TGTGCCAGCAGCCAAGGGAGGTCAGGGAACTCGGGCTACACCTTC. Its translation: CASSQGRSGNSGYTF. The rearrangement joins TRBV3-1 to TRBJ1-2, with a tentative D call TRBD1 (5 bases). The V and J ends lost 1 base and 8 bases respectively, with 17 bases between them. This CDR3 has 15 amino acids. Germline CDR1 LGHDT, CDR2 YNNKEL (reference sequence).

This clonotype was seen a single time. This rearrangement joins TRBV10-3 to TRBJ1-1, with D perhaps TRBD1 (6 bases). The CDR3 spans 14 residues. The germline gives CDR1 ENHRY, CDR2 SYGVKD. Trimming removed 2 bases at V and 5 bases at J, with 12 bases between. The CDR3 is CAISETGRVTEAFF. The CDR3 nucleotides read TGTGCCATCAGTGAGACAGGGAGGGTAACTGAAGCTTTCTTT.

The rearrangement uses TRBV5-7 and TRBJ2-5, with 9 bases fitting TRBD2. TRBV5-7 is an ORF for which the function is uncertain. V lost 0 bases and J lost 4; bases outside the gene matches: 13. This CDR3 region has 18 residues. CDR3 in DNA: TGTGCCAGCAGCTTGGCGGTAGCGGGGGATAGAAGCGGAGAGACCCAGTACTTC. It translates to CASSLAVAGDRSGETQYF.

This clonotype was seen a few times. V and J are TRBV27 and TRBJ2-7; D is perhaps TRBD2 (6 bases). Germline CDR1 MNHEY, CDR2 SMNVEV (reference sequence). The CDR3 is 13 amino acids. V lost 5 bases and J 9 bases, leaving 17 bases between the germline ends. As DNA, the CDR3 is TGTGCCAGCAGTCAGAGGGAGGTTTGGGGGCAGTACTTC. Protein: CASSQREVWGQYF.

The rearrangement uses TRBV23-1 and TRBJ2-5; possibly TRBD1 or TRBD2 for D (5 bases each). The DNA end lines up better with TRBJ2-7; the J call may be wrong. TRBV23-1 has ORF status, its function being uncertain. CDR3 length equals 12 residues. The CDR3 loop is CASSHREYEQYF. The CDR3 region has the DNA TGCGCCAGCAGTCACAGGGAGTACGAGCAGTACTTC.

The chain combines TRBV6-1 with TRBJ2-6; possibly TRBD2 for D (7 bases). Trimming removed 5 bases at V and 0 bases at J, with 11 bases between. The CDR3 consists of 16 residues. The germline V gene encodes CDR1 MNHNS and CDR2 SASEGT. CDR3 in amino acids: CASSLRGGSGANVLTF. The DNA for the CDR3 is TGTGCCAGCAGTCTTAGGGGGGGCTCTGGGGCCAACGTCCTGACTTTC.

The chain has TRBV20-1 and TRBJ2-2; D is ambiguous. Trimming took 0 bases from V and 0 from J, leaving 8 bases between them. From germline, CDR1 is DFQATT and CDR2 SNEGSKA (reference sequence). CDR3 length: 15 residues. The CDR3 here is CSARDKVPNTGELFF. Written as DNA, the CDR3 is TGCAGTGCTAGAGATAAGGTCCCGAACACCGGGGAGCTGTTTTTT.

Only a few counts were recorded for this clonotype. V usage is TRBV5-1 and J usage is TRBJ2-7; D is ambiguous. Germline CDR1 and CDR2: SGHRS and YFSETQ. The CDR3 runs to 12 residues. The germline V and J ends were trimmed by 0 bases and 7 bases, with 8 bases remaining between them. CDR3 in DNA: TGCGCCAGCAGCTTGGAGACAAGGGAGCAGTACTTC. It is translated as CASSLETREQYF.

The CDR3 bases are TGTGCCTCCCGAGGTGCGGGCCCAGGGGGTCTGTATGGCTACACCTTC. It encodes CASRGAGPGGLYGYTF. This sequence joins TRBV9 and TRBJ1-2, with 7 bases fitting TRBD1. In germline, CDR1 is SGDLS, CDR2 YYNGEE. V was clipped by 10 bases and J by 5 bases; unmatched bases: 20. The CDR3 extends over 16 amino acids.

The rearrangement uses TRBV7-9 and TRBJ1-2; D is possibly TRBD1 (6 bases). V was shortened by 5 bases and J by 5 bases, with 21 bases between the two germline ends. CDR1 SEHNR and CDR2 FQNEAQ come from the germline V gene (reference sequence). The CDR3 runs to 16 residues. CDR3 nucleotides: TGTGCCAGCAGCCACGGGGGGGGACACTTACCTTATGGCTACACCTTC. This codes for CASSHGGGHLPYGYTF.

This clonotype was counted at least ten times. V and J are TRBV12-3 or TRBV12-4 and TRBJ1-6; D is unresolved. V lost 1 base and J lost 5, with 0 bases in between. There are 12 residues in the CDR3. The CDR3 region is CASSLDNSPLHF. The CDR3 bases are TGTGCCAGCAGTTTAGATAATTCACCCCTCCACTTT.

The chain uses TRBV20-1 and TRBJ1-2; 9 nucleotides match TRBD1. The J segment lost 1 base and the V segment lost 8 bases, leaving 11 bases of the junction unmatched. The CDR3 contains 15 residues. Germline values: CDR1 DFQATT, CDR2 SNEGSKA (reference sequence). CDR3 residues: CSSKPGTGINYGYTF. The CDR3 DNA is TGCAGTTCGAAACCAGGGACAGGGATTAACTATGGCTACACCTTC.

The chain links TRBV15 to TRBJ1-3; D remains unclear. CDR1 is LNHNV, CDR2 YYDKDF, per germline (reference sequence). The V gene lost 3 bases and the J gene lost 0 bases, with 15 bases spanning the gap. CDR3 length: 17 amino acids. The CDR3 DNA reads TGTGCCACCAGCAGGGATCAGACGACGTACTCTGGAAACACCATATATTTT. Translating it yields CATSRDQTTYSGNTIYF.

CDR3 amino acids: CSVEEMGLAGEGEQFF. The CDR3 DNA reads TGCAGCGTTGAAGAGATGGGACTAGCGGGGGAGGGTGAGCAGTTCTTC. The chain recombines TRBV29-1 with TRBJ2-1, with 14 positions matching TRBD2. Per the germline V gene, CDR1 is SQVTM and CDR2 is ANQGSEA. Trimming at V came to 0 bases and at J to 9 bases, leaving 7 bases not matched to a gene. The CDR3 is 16 residues long.

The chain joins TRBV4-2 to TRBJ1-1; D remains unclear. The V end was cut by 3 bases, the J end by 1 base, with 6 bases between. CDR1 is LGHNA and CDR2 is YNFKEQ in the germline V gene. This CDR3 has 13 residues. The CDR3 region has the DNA TGTGCCAGCAGCCACTACGGGAACACTGAAGCTTTCTTT. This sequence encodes CASSHYGNTEAFF.

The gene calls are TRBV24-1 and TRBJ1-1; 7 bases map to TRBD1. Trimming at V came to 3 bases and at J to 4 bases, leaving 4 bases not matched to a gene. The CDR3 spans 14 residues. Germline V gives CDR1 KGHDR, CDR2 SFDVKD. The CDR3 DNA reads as TGTGCCACCAGTGATCGAACAGGGGCCACTGAAGCTTTCTTT. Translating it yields CATSDRTGATEAFF.

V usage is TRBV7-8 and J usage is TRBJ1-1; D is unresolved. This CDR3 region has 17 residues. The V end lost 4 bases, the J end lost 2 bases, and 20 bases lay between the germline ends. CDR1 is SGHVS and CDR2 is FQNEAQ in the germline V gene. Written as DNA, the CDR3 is TGTGCCAGCAGCTCCGGCCGGCCGTTTCGAAGAAACACTGAAGCTTTCTTT. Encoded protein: CASSSGRPFRRNTEAFF.

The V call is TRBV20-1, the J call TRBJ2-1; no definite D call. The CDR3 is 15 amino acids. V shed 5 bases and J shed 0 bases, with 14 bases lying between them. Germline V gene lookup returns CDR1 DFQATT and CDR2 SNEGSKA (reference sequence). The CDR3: CSAPLLDASYNEQFF. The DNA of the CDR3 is TGCAGTGCTCCTTTACTGGACGCCTCCTACAATGAGCAGTTCTTC.

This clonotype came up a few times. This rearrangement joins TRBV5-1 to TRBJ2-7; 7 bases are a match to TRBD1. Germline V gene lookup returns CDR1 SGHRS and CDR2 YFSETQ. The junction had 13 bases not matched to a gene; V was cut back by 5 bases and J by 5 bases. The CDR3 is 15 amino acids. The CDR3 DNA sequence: TGCGCCAGCAGGCTGGACAGGCCCAGAGCCCACGAGCAGTACTTC. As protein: CASRLDRPRAHEQYF. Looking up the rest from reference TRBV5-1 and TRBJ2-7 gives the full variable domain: KAGVTQTPRYLIKTRGQQVTLSCSPISGHRSVSWYQQTPGQGLQFLFEYFSETQRNKGNFPGRFSGRQFSNSRSEMNVSTLELGDSALYLCASRLDRPRAHEQYFGPGTRLTVT.

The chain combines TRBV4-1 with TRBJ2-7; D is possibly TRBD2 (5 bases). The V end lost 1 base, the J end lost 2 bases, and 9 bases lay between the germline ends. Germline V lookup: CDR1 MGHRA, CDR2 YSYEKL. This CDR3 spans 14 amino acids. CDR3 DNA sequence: TGCGCCAGCAGCCAAGGGAAGGGAGCCTACGAGCAGTACTTC. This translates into CASSQGKGAYEQYF.

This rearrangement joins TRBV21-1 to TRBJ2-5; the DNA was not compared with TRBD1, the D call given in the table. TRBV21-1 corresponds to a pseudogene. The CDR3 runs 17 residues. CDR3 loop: CASSIESPRGFQETQYF. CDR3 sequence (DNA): TGTGCCAGCAGCATCGAATCCCCCCGAGGCTTCCAAGAGACCCAGTACTTC.

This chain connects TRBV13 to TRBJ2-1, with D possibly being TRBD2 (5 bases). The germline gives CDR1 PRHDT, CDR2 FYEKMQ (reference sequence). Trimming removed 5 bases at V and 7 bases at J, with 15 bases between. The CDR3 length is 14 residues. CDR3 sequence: CASSAGPRRNEQFF. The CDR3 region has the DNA TGTGCCAGCAGCGCCGGGCCAAGGAGGAATGAGCAGTTCTTC.

The CDR3 DNA follows: TGTGCCACCAGCAGTCCAGACAGGGGGAGTGAAGAGACCCAGTACTTC. Its translation is CATSSPDRGSEETQYF. The chain uses TRBV15 and TRBJ2-5, with 9 bases matching TRBD1. The CDR3 is 16 amino acids. After removal of 3 bases from V and 3 bases from J, the junction contained 8 bases not matched to a gene. Germline CDR1 reads LNHNV; CDR2 reads YYDKDF (reference sequence).

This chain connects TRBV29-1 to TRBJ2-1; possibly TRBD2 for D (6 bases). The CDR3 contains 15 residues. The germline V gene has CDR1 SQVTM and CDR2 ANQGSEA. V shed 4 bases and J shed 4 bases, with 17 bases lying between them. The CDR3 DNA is TGCAGCGTTGGACCCCGGGACTCGTCGTACAATGAGCAGTTCTTC. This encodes CSVGPRDSSYNEQFF.

The CDR3 protein is CASRAYSGQGNSPLHF. The DNA of the CDR3 is TGTGCCAGCAGAGCCTATAGCGGACAGGGTAATTCACCCCTCCACTTT. J is TRBJ1-6 and V is TRBV11-2, with TRBD1 identical over 8 bases. The CDR3 is 16 amino acids. Trimming removed 6 bases from V and 6 bases from J; junction bases left unmatched: 10. The germline V gene encodes CDR1 SGHAT and CDR2 FQNNGV.